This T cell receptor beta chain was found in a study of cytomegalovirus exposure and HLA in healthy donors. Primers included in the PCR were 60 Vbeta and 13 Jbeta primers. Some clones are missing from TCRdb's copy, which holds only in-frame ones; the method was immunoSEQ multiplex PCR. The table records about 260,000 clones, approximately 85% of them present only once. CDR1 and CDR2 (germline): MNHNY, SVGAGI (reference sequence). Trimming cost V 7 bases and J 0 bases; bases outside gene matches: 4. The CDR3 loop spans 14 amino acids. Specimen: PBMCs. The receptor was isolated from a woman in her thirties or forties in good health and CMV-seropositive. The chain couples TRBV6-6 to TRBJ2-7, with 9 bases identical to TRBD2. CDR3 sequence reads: CASKREVSSYEQYF. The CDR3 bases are TGTGCCAGCAAGCGGGAGGTCAGCTCCTACGAGCAGTACTTC.